This T cell receptor (beta chain) was sequenced during a study of blood T cell repertoires in COVID-19. Study in general: Material from acute and convalescent COVID-19 was sourced from the United States, Italy and Spain. PBMCs, B-cell-depleted T cells, or T cells provided the cDNA or gDNA that made up the material.

Trimming removed 6 bases at V and 5 bases at J, with 20 bases between. Per the germline V gene, CDR1 is SGHRS and CDR2 is YFSETQ. CDR3 size: 15 residues. Source study methods: Reference gene primer amplification gave estimated nucleated cell counts. Assay: immunoSEQ multiplex PCR; the TCRdb copy retains only in-frame clones and omits some. The V and J calls and the clone size are those of that table, but D and trimming were determined from the DNA. This repertoire shows 300,000 or so clones, roughly 82% found once; its top ten account for around 1.7%. The V call is TRBV5-1, the J call TRBJ2-5; TRBD1 might be the D (5 bases). What was sequenced was peripheral blood. This clonotype originated in a woman in her 50s with acute or convalescent COVID-19. The chain's CDR3 is CASTTEGVVWETQYF. The CDR3 region has the DNA TGCGCCAGCACTACTGAAGGGGTGGTATGGGAGACCCAGTACTTC.